These T cell receptor beta chains were read from a single sample in a study of regulatory T cells in long-lasting Graves disease. TCRdb re-called the multiplex PCR reads through MiXCR, storing one row per CDR3 protein. The sample consists of roughly 470,000 distinct CDR3 sequences, under 25% of them appearing once. The specimen was peripheral blood mononuclear cells (PBMCs), collected when the disease was refractory, from a patient treated with antithyroid drugs. These receptors originate from a female donor with Graves disease. Both conserved end residues are part of each CDR3. A D gene is named only where the DNA matches it firmly. Some rows mark clone size as missing; the rest say once, few, many or name a class of expanded clone.

cdr3_aa: CASSLGWDTQETQYF; cdr3_nt: TGTGCCAGCAGTTTGGGCTGGGACACCCAAGAGACCCAGTACTTC; clone_size: many; v_call: TRBV28; j_call: TRBJ2-5; d_call: .
cdr3_aa: CASSLVSYGYTF; cdr3_nt: TGTGCCAGCAGCTTGGTCAGTTACGGCTACACCTTC; clone_size: once; v_call: TRBV5-8; j_call: TRBJ1-2; d_call: .
cdr3_aa: CASSQTRTVGSYEQYF; cdr3_nt: TGTGCCAGCAGCCAGACCCGCACCGTTGGCTCCTACGAGCAGTACTTC; clone_size: few; v_call: TRBV4-2; j_call: TRBJ2-7; d_call: .
cdr3_aa: CASSVVWIEYNSPLHF; cdr3_nt: TGTGCCAGCAGCGTAGTTTGGATCGAGTATAATTCACCCCTCCACTTT; clone_size: .; v_call: TRBV9; j_call: TRBJ1-6; d_call: .
cdr3_aa: CASSLATTSGTSYEQYF; cdr3_nt: TGCGCCAGCAGCTTGGCCACAACTAGCGGGACCTCCTACGAGCAGTACTTC; clone_size: many; v_call: TRBV5-1; j_call: TRBJ2-7; d_call: TRBD2
cdr3_aa: CSAIRDRDYGYTF; cdr3_nt: TGCAGTGCTATCAGGGACAGGGATTATGGCTACACCTTC; clone_size: .; v_call: TRBV20-1; j_call: TRBJ1-2; d_call: TRBD1
cdr3_aa: CASPPPSGMADTQYF; cdr3_nt: TGTGCCAGCCCCCCACCTAGCGGGATGGCAGATACGCAGTATTTT; clone_size: .; v_call: TRBV28; j_call: TRBJ2-3; d_call: TRBD2
cdr3_aa: CATTSVSGELFF; cdr3_nt: TGTGCCACCACCTCGGTTTCCGGGGAGCTGTTTTTT; clone_size: few; v_call: TRBV24-1; j_call: TRBJ2-2; d_call: .
cdr3_aa: CSVTRGSAEEQYF; cdr3_nt: TGCAGCGTGACGAGGGGGTCCGCGGAGGAGCAGTACTTC; clone_size: many; v_call: TRBV20-1; j_call: TRBJ2-7; d_call: .
cdr3_aa: CASRLGTSGTYEQYF; cdr3_nt: TGTGCCAGCAGGCTCGGGACTAGCGGGACCTACGAGCAGTACTTC; clone_size: many; v_call: TRBV28; j_call: TRBJ2-7; d_call: TRBD2
cdr3_aa: CATLTGWNTEAFF; cdr3_nt: TGTGCCACCTTGACAGGTTGGAACACTGAAGCTTTCTTT; clone_size: few; v_call: TRBV6-1; j_call: TRBJ1-1; d_call: .
cdr3_aa: CASSPRPSVAFF; cdr3_nt: TGTGCCAGCAGCCCGCGGCCGTCGGTCGCTTTCTTT; clone_size: many; v_call: TRBV28; j_call: TRBJ1-1; d_call: .
cdr3_aa: CASSLEGWYGYTF; cdr3_nt: TGTGCCAGCAGCTTAGAGGGGTGGTATGGCTACACCTTC; clone_size: many; v_call: TRBV7-2; j_call: TRBJ1-2; d_call: .
cdr3_aa: CASSILGYTEAFF; cdr3_nt: TGTGCCAGTAGTATATTGGGGTATACTGAAGCTTTCTTT; clone_size: .; v_call: TRBV19; j_call: TRBJ1-1; d_call: .
cdr3_aa: CASYRDTEAFF; cdr3_nt: TGTGCCAGTTATAGGGATACTGAAGCTTTCTTT; clone_size: .; v_call: TRBV19; j_call: TRBJ1-1; d_call: .
cdr3_aa: CASSPGTSIYEQYF; cdr3_nt: TGCGCCAGCAGCCCCGGGACTAGCATCTACGAGCAGTACTTC; clone_size: many; v_call: TRBV4-3; j_call: TRBJ2-7; d_call: TRBD2
cdr3_aa: CASSASAGGWSPLHF; cdr3_nt: TGTGCCAGCAGTGCATCAGCAGGGGGCTGGTCACCCCTCCACTTT; clone_size: few; v_call: TRBV27; j_call: TRBJ1-6; d_call: TRBD1
cdr3_aa: CASRPLIRGEAFF; cdr3_nt: TGTGCCAGCAGGCCGCTCATCAGAGGTGAAGCTTTCTTT; clone_size: .; v_call: TRBV27; j_call: TRBJ1-1; d_call: .
cdr3_aa: CASSGVADSSYEQYF; cdr3_nt: TGTGCCAGCAGTGGAGTAGCAGACAGCTCCTACGAGCAGTACTTC; clone_size: .; v_call: TRBV11-1; j_call: TRBJ2-7; d_call: .
cdr3_aa: CASSFIMTITGQGAREQYF; cdr3_nt: TGTGCCAGCAGTTTTATTATGACGATTACGGGACAGGGGGCGCGCGAGCAGTACTTC; clone_size: many; v_call: TRBV28; j_call: TRBJ2-7; d_call: TRBD1
cdr3_aa: CASTNSLWGGTGELFF; cdr3_nt: TGTGCCAGCACCAACTCACTTTGGGGGGGCACCGGGGAGCTGTTTTTT; clone_size: few; v_call: TRBV6-1; j_call: TRBJ2-2; d_call: TRBD2
cdr3_aa: CASSWTGSSYEQYF; cdr3_nt: TGTGCCAGCAGTTGGACAGGGTCCTCCTACGAGCAGTACTTC; clone_size: many; v_call: TRBV12-3/TRBV12-4; j_call: TRBJ2-7; d_call: TRBD1
cdr3_aa: CASSLGQGAGETQYF; cdr3_nt: TGTGCCAGCAGCTTAGGGCAGGGGGCTGGAGAGACCCAGTACTTC; clone_size: many; v_call: TRBV11-2; j_call: TRBJ2-5; d_call: TRBD1
cdr3_aa: CATSWFGNGYTF; cdr3_nt: TGTGCCACCAGCTGGTTTGGGAATGGCTACACCTTC; clone_size: few; v_call: TRBV15; j_call: TRBJ1-2; d_call: .
cdr3_aa: CAWRYGRNPSEELFF; cdr3_nt: TGTGCCTGGAGGTACGGGAGGAACCCTTCCGAGGAGCTGTTTTTT; clone_size: .; v_call: TRBV30; j_call: TRBJ2-2; d_call: TRBD2